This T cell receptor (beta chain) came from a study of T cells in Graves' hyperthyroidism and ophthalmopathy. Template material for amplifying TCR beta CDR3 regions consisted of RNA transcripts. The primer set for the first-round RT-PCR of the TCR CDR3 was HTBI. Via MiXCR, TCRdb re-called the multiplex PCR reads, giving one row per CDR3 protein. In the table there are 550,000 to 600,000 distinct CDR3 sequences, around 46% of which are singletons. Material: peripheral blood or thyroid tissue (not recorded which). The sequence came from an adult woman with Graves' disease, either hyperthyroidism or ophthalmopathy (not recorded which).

The CDR3 sequence is CASSVGRGTGELFF. CDR3 sequence (DNA): TGTGCCAGCAGCGTAGGGAGGGGCACCGGGGAGCTGTTTTTT. The genes are TRBV9 and TRBJ2-2, with TRBD2 as a possible D gene (6 bases). Germline V gives CDR1 SGDLS, CDR2 YYNGEE. V was clipped by 0 bases and J by 4 bases, with 7 bases between them. The length of the CDR3 is 14 residues.